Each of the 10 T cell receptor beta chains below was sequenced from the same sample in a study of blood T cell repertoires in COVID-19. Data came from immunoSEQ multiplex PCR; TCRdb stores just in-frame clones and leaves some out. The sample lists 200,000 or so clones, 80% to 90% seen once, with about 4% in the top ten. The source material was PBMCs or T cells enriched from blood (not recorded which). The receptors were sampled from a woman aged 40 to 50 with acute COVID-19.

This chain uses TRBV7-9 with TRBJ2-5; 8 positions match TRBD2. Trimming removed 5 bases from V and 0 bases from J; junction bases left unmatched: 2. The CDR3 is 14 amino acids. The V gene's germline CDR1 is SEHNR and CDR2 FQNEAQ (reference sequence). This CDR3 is CASSQRGYQETQYF. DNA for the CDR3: TGTGCCAGCAGCCAGCGGGGGTACCAAGAGACCCAGTACTTC. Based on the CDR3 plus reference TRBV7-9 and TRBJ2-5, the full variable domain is DTGVSQNPRHKITKRGQNVTFRCDPISEHNRLYWYRQTLGQGPEFLTYFQNEAQLEKSRLLSDRFSAERPKGSFSTLEIQRTEQGDSAMYLCASSQRGYQETQYFGPGTRLLVL.

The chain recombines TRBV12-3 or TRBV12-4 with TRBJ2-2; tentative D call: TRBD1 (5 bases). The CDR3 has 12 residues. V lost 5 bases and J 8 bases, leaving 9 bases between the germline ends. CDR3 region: CASSPDKGELFF. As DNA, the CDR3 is TGTGCCAGCAGTCCGGACAAAGGGGAGCTGTTTTTT.

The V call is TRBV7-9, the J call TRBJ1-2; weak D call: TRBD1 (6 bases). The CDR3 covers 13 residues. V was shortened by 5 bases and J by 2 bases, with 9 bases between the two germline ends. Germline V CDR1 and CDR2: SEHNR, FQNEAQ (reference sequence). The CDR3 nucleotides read TGTGCCAGCAGCCGGACAGCGAACTATGGCTACACCTTC. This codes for CASSRTANYGYTF.

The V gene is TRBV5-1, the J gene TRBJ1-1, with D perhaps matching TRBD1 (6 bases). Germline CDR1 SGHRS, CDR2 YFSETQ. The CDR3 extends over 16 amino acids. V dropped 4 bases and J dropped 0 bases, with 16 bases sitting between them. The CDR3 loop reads CASSPKDSLLNTEAFF. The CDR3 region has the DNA TGCGCCAGCAGCCCCAAGGACAGTCTACTGAACACTGAAGCTTTCTTT.

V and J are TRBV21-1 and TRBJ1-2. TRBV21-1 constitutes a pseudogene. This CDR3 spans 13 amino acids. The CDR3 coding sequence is TGTGCCAGCAGCTTACTCCCGGTCTATGGCTACACCTTC. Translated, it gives CASSLLPVYGYTF.

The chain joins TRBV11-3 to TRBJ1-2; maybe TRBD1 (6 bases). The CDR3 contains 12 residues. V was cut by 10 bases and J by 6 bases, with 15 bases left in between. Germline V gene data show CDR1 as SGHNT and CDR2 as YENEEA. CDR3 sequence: CAITQGRDGYTF. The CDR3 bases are TGTGCCATCACACAGGGAAGGGATGGCTACACCTTC.

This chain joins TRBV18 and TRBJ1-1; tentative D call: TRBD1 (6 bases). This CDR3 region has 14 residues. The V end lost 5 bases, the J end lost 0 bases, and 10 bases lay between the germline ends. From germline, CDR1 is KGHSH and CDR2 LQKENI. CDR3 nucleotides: TGTGCCAGCTCAGGGAGGGGGGTGAACACTGAAGCTTTCTTT. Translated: CASSGRGVNTEAFF.

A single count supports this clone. DNA for the CDR3: TGTGCCAGCAGCGTGGGGGCACGACCCCTCCACTTT. It encodes CASSVGARPLHF. The V and J genes are TRBV7-9 and TRBJ1-6, with D maybe TRBD1 (6 bases). Between the trimmed V and J ends, which lost 5 bases and 12 bases, there was a span of 11 bases. The CDR3 has 12 residues. Germline-derived CDR1 and CDR2 are SEHNR and FQNEAQ (reference sequence).

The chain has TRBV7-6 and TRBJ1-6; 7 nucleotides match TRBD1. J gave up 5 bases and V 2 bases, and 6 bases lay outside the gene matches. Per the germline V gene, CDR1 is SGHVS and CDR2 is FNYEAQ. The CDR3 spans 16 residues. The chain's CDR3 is CASSLNPTGHNSPLHF. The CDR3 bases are TGTGCCAGCAGCTTAAATCCGACAGGGCATAATTCACCCCTCCACTTT.

The DNA of the CDR3 is TGTGCCAGCAGCCCCCCACAGGGGAAGGGGGAGACCCAGTACTTC. This gives the protein CASSPPQGKGETQYF. The chain combines TRBV14 with TRBJ2-5, with TRBD1 matching over 7 bases. J gave up 5 bases and V 4 bases, and 10 bases lay outside the gene matches. The CDR3 has 15 amino acids. The germline gives CDR1 SGHDN, CDR2 FVKESK. The full variable domain, in which reference TRBV14 and TRBJ2-5 provide the parts outside the CDR3, is EAGVTQFPSHSVIEKGQTVTLRCDPISGHDNLYWYRRVMGKEIKFLLHFVKESKQDESGMPNNRFLAERTGGTYSTLKVQPAELEDSGVYFCASSPPQGKGETQYFGPGTRLLVL.